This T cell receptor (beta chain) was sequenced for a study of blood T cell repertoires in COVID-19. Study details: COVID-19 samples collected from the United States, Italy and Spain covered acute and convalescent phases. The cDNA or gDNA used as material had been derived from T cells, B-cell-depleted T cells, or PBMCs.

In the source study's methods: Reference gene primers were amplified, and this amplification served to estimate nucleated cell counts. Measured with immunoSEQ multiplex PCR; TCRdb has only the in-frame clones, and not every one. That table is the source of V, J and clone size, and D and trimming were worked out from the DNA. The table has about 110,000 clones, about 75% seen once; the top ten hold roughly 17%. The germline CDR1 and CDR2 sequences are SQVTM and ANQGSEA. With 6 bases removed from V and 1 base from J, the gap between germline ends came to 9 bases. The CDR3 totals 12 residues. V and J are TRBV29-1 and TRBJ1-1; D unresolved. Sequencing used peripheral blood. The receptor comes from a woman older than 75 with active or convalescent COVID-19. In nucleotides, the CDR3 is TGCAGCGTGAACCACGGGAACACTGAAGCTTTCTTT. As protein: CSVNHGNTEAFF.